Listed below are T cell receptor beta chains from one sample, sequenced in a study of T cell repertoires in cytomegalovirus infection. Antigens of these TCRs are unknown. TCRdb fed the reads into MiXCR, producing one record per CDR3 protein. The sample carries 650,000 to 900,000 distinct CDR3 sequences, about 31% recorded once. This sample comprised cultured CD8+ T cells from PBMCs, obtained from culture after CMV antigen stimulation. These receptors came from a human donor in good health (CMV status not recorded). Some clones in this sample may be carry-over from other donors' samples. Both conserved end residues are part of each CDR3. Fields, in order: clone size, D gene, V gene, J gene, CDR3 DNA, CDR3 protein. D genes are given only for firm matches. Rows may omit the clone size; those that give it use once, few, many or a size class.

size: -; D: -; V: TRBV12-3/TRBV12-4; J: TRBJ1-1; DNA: TGTTCCAGCAGTTTTGAGAACACTGAAGCTTTCTTT; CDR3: CSSSFENTEAFF
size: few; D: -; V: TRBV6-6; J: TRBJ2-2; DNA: TGTGCCAGCAGTTACATGCCCGGGGAGCTGTTTTTT; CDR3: CASSYMPGELFF
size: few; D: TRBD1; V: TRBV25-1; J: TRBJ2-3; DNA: TGTGCCAGCACCTCCGGACAGGGCTCAGATACGCAGTATTTT; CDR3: CASTSGQGSDTQYF
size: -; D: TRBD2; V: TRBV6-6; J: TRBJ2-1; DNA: TGTGCCAGCGGCTTTAGCGGGGGGTCCTACAATGAGCAGTTCTTC; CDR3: CASGFSGGSYNEQFF
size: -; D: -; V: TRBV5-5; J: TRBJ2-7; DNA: TGTGCCAGCAGCTGGATTGGGATTTCCTACGAGCAGTACTTC; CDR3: CASSWIGISYEQYF
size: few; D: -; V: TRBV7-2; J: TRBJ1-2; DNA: TGTGCCAGCAGCTTAGGGGGTGGCTACTATGGCTACACCTTC; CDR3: CASSLGGGYYGYTF
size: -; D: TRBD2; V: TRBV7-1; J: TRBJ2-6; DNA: TGTGCCAGCAGCTCAAACGGGGGGTACGGGGCCAACGTCCTGACTTTC; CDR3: CASSSNGGYGANVLTF
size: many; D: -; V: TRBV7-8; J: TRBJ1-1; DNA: TGTGCCAGCAGCTTAGACGGGCAGGGGAATCGGTACACTGAAGCTTTCTTT; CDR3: CASSLDGQGNRYTEAFF
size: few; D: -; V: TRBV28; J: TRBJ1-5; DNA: TGTGCCAGCAGTCGCGACCTTCGACATAGCAATCAGCCCCAGCATTTT; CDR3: CASSRDLRHSNQPQHF
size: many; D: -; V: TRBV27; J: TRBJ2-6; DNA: TGTGCCAGCAGGAGGGGATCCAGCTCTGGGGCCAACGTCCTGACTTTC; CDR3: CASRRGSSSGANVLTF
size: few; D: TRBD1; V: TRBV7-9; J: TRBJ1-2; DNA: TGTGCCAGCAGCATTCCAGGGGGCGGCGGCTACACCTTC; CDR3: CASSIPGGGGYTF
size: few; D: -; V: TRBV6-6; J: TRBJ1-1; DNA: TGTGCCAGCAGTTACTCGAGTACGGAAGAGAACGCTTTCTTT; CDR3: CASSYSSTEENAFF
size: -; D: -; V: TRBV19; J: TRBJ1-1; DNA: TGTGCCAGTAGTAGTGTACTGAACACTGAAGCTTTCTTT; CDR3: CASSSVLNTEAFF
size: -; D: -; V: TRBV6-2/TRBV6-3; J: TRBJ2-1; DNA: TGTGCCAGCAGAACCCCAGGCGCGTTCAATGAGCAGTTCTTC; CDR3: CASRTPGAFNEQFF
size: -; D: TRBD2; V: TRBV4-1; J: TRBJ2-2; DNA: TGCGCCAGCAGCCAGATCCCGGGGGGGAACACCGGGGAGCTGTTTTTT; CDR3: CASSQIPGGNTGELFF
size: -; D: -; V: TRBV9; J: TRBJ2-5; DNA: TGTGCCAGCAGCGCTGGACACTCCAGGGAGACCCAGTACTTC; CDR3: CASSAGHSRETQYF
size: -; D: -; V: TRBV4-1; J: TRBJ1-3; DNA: TGCGCCAGCAGCCAAGATCCCCCAATTTCTGGAAACACCATATATTTT; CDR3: CASSQDPPISGNTIYF
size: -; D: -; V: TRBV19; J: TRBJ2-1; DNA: TGTGCCAGTAACAGCCGCTCCTACAATGAGCAGTTCTTC; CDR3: CASNSRSYNEQFF
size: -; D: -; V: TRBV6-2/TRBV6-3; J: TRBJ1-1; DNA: TGTGCCAGCAGTTACTGGCGTCAGCGTGAAGCTTTCTTT; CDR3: CASSYWRQREAFF
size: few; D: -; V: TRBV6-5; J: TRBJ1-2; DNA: TGTGCCAGCAGTTACACGTTGGGATCTACACGTCTCTCTAACTATGGCTACACCTTC; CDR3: CASSYTLGSTRLSNYGYTF
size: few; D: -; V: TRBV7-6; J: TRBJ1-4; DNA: TGTGCCAGCAGCTTAGCAAATAGTGAAAAACTGTTTTTT; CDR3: CASSLANSEKLFF
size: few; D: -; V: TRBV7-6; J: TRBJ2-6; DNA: TGTGCCAGCAGCAGCAGGGGAAGGGACTCTGGGGCCAACGTCCTGACTTTC; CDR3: CASSSRGRDSGANVLTF
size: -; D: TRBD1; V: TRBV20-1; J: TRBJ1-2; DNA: TGCAGTGCTAGAAGGGTCGGGACAGCCGACTATGGCTACACCTTC; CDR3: CSARRVGTADYGYTF
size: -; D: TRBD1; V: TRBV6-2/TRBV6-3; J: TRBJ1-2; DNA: TGTGCCACACAGGGGGCCTATGGCTACACCTTC; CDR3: CATQGAYGYTF
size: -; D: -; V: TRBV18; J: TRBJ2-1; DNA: TGTGCCAGCTCACCGGGACGGATAAAATCCTACAATGAGCAGTTCTTC; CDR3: CASSPGRIKSYNEQFF
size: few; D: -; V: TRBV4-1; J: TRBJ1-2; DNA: TGCGCCAGCAGCCAAGGATTTTCACAGCTTAACTATGGCTACACCTTC; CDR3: CASSQGFSQLNYGYTF
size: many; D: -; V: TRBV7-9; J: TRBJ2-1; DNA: TGTGCCAGCAGCTTGATCGGGGTCACCTACAATGAGCAGTTCTTC; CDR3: CASSLIGVTYNEQFF
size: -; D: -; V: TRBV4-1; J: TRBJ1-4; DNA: TGCGCCAGCAGCCTTCGGTCGGGACTAAATGGAAAACTGTTTTTT; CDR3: CASSLRSGLNGKLFF
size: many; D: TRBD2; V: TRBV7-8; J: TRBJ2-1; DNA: TGTGCCAGCAGCTTTATTCCAGCGGGGGGTCACAATGAGCAGTTCTTC; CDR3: CASSFIPAGGHNEQFF
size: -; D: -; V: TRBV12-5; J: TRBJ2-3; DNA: TGTGCTAGCACTCAGGATGGCACGCAGTATTTT; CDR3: CASTQDGTQYF
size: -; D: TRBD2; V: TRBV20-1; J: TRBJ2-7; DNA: TGCAGTGCTAGAGATGGGACTAGCGGGGACTACGAGCAGTACTTC; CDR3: CSARDGTSGDYEQYF
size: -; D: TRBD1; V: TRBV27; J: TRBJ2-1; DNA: TGTGCCAACAACCCAGGGGGATCCTACAATGAGCAGTTCTTC; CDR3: CANNPGGSYNEQFF